This T cell receptor (beta chain) comes out of a study of control samples from healthy donors and cancer patients. Generated by immunoSEQ multiplex PCR, the TCRdb table keeps only in-frame clones and is missing some. This table has 70,000 to 90,000 clones, about 93% appearing once. The V end was cut by 3 bases, the J end by 0 bases, with 6 bases between. Germline CDR1 reads SNHLY; CDR2 reads FYNNEI. The CDR3 extends over 14 amino acids. The TCR sequence derives from a woman aged 18-29 years in good health. The chain combines TRBV2 with TRBJ1-3; D unresolved. The sequenced sample consisted of blood. In DNA form, the CDR3 reads TGTGCCAGCAGTGATTGGGGCTCTGGAAACACCATATATTTT. Amino acids: CASSDWGSGNTIYF.